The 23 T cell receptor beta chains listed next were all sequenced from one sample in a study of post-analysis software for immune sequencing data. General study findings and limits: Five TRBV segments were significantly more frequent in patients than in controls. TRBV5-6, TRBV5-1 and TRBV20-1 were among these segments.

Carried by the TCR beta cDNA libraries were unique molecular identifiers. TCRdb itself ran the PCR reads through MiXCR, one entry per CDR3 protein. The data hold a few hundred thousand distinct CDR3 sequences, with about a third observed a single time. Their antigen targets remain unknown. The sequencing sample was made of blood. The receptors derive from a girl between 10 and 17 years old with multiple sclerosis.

The DNA of the CDR3 is TGTGCCAGCAGTTTAGCTCGACAGTTTCTCGCGAGCACAGATACGCAGTATTTT. This translates into CASSLARQFLASTDTQYF. V usage is TRBV12-3 or TRBV12-4 and J usage is TRBJ2-3, with a possible D match to TRBD1 (5 bases). The V end lost 0 bases, the J end lost 0 bases, and 16 bases lay between the germline ends. The CDR3 runs 18 residues.

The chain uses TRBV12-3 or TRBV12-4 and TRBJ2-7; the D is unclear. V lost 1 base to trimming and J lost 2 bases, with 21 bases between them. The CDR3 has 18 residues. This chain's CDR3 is CASSLGHVVFLTPYEQYF. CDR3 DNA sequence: TGTGCCAGCAGTTTAGGACATGTCGTGTTCCTTACCCCCTACGAGCAGTACTTC.

The CDR3 loop reads CASRQNTGGTEAFF. The CDR3 region has the DNA TGCGCCAGCAGGCAAAACACAGGGGGCACTGAAGCTTTCTTT. The chain combines TRBV5-1 with TRBJ1-1; 8 bases line up with TRBD1. V dropped 5 bases and J dropped 4; count of bases not matched to a gene: 7. This CDR3 spans 14 amino acids. The germline V gene has CDR1 SGHRS and CDR2 YFSETQ.

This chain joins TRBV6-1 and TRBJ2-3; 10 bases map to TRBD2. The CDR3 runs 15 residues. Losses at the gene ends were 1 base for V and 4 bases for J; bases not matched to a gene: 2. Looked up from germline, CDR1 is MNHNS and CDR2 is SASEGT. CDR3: CASSEERGGPDTQYF. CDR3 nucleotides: TGTGCCAGCAGTGAAGAGCGGGGGGGCCCAGATACGCAGTATTTT.

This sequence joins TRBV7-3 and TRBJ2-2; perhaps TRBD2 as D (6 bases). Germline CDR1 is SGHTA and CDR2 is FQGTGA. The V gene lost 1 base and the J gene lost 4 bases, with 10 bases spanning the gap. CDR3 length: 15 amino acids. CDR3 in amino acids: CASSLRGVGTGELFF. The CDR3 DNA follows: TGTGCCAGCAGCTTAAGGGGGGTAGGCACCGGGGAGCTGTTTTTT.

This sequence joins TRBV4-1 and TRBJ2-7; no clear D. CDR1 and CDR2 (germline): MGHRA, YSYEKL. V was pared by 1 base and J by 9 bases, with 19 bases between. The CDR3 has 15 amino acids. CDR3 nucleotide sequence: TGCGCCAGCAGCCAAGGCTTCCGGGCCTCAGCCGGGCAGTACTTC. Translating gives CASSQGFRASAGQYF.

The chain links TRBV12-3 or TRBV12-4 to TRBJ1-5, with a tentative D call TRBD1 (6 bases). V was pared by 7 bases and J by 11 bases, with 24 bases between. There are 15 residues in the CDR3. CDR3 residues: CASTLGDVTGSTQHF. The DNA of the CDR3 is TGTGCCAGCACCTTGGGTGACGTTACAGGGTCCACCCAGCATTTT.

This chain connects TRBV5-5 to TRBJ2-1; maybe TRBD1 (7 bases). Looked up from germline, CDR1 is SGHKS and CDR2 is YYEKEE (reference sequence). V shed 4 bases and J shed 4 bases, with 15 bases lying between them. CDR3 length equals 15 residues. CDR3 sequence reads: CASSPEGGQYNEQFF. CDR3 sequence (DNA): TGTGCCAGCAGCCCCGAGGGGGGACAGTACAATGAGCAGTTCTTC.

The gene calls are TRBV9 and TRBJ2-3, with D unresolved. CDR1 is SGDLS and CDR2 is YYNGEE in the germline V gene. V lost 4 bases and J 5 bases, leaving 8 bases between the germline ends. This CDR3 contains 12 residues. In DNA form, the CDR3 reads TGTGCCAGCAGCCCGGAGCTAGATACGCAGTATTTT. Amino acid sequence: CASSPELDTQYF.

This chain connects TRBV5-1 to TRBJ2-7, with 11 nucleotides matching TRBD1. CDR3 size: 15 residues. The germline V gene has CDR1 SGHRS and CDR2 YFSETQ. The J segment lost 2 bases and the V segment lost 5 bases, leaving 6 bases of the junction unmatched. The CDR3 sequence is CASRMGQGVPYEQYF. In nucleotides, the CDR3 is TGCGCCAGCAGGATGGGACAGGGGGTGCCCTACGAGCAGTACTTC.

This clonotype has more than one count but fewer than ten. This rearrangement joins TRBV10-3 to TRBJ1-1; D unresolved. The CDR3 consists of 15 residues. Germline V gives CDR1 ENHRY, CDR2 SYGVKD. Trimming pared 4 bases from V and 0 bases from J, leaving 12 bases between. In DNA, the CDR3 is TGTGCCATCAGTGGGAACGGAATTTTGAACACTGAAGCTTTCTTT. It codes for CAISGNGILNTEAFF.

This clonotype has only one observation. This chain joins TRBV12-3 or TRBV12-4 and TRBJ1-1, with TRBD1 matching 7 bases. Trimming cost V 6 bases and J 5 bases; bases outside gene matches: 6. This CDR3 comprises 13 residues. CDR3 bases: TGTGCCAGCAGGTGGACAGGCGGGACTGAAGCTTTCTTT. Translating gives CASRWTGGTEAFF.

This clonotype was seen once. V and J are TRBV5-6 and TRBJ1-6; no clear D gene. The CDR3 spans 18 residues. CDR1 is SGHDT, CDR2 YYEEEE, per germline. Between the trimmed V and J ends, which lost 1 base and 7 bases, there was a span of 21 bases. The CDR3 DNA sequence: TGTGCCAGCAGCTTGTATGCACCTCTCGGACGGACCAATTCACCCCTCCACTTT. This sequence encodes CASSLYAPLGRTNSPLHF.

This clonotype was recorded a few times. CDR3 in DNA: TGTGCCAGCAGTGCCTTCAGCGGGGGGGCCGAGGAGACCCAGTACTTC. Its translation is CASSAFSGGAEETQYF. This sequence joins TRBV2 and TRBJ2-5; 10 bases fit TRBD2. The CDR3 totals 16 residues. The junction had 10 bases not matched to a gene; V was cut back by 4 bases and J by 5 bases. CDR1 and CDR2 (germline): SNHLY, FYNNEI. Using reference TRBV2 and TRBJ2-5 for the parts outside the CDR3, the full variable domain is EPEVTQTPSHQVTQMGQEVILRCVPISNHLYFYWYRQILGQKVEFLVSFYNNEISEKSEIFDDQFSVERPDGSNFTLKIRSTKLEDSAMYFCASSAFSGGAEETQYFGPGTRLLVL.

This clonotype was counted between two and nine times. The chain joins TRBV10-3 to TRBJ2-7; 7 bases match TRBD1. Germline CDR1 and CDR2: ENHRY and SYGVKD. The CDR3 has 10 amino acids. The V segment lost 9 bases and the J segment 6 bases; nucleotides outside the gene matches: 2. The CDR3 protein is CAIGQAEQYF. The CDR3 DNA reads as TGTGCCATTGGACAGGCCGAGCAGTACTTC.

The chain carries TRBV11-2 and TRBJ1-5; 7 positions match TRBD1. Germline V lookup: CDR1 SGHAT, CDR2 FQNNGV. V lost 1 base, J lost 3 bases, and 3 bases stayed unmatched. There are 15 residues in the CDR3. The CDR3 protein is CASSLAGQPNQPQHF. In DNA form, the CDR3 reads TGTGCCAGCAGCTTAGCGGGACAGCCCAATCAGCCCCAGCATTTT. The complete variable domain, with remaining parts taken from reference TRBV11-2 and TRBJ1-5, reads EAGVAQSPRYKIIEKRQSVAFWCNPISGHATLYWYQQILGQGPKLLIQFQNNGVVDDSQLPKDRFSAERLKGVDSTLKIQPAKLEDSAVYLCASSLAGQPNQPQHFGDGTRLSIL.

The CDR3 region is CASSLALGQIPNSPLHF. CDR3 nucleotides: TGTGCCAGCAGTTTAGCCTTGGGACAGATCCCGAATTCACCCCTCCACTTT. V usage is TRBV12-3 or TRBV12-4 and J usage is TRBJ1-6; 7 bases align to TRBD1. The CDR3 has 17 residues. Trimming at V came to 0 bases and at J to 7 bases, leaving 9 bases not matched to a gene.

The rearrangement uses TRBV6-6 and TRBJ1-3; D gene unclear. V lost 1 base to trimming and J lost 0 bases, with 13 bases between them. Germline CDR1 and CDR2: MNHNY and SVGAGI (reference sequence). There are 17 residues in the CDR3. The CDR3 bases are TGTGCCAGCAGTTACTATTCCGACATCAACTCTGGAAACACCATATATTTT. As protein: CASSYYSDINSGNTIYF.

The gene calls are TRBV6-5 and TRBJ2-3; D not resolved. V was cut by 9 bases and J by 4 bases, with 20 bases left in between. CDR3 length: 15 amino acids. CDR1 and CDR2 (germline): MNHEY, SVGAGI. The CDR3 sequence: CASNRMGWSADTQYF. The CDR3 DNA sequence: TGTGCCAGTAACCGGATGGGGTGGAGCGCAGATACGCAGTATTTT.

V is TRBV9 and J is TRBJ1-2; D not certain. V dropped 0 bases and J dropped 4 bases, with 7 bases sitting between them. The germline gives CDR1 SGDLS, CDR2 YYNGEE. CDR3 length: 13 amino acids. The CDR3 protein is CASSVDGSYGYTF. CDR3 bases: TGTGCCAGCAGCGTAGACGGATCCTATGGCTACACCTTC.

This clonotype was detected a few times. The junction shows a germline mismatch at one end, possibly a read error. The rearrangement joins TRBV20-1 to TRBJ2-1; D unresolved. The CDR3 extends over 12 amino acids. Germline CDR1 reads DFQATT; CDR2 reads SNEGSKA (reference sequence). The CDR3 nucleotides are TGCAGTGCGGACGTCTCCTACAATGGGCAGTTCTTC. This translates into CSADVSYNGQFF.

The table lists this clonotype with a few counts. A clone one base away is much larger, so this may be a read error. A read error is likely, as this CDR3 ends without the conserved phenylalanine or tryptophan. CDR3 nucleotide sequence: TGTGCCAGCAGCTTGGTACGTCCAGGGTTACTAGCCAAAAACATTCAGTACGTC. Amino acid sequence: CASSLVRPGLLAKNIQYV. The chain has TRBV5-6 and TRBJ2-4, with D perhaps TRBD1 (5 bases). Trimming took 0 bases from V and 0 from J, leaving 16 bases between them. CDR3 length: 18 residues. The V gene's germline CDR1 is SGHDT and CDR2 YYEEEE.

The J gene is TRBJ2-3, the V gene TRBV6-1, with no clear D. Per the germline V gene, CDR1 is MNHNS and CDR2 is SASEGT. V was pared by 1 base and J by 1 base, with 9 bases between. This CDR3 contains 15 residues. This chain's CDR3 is CASSEVESGTDTQYF. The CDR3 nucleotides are TGTGCCAGCAGTGAAGTTGAGTCGGGCACAGATACGCAGTATTTT.